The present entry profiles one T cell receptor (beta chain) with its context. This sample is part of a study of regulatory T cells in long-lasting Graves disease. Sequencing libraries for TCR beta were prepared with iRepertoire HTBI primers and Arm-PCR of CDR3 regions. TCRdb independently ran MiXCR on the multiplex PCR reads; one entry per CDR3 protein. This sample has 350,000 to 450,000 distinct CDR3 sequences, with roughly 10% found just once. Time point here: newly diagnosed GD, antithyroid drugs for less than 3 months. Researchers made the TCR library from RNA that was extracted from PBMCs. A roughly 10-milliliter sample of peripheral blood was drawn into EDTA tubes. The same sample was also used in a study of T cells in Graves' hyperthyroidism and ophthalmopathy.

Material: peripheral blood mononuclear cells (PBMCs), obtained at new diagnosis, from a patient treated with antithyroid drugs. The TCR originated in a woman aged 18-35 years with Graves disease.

This chain's CDR3 is CATQKRDSSNQPQHF. CDR3 nucleotides: TGTGCCACCCAGAAGAGAGATTCCAGCAATCAGCCCCAGCATTTT. J is TRBJ1-5 and V is TRBV6-4, with D unclear. Germline assignment: CDR1 MRHNA and CDR2 SNTAGT. V dropped 10 bases and J dropped 1 base, with 17 bases sitting between them. The CDR3 contains 15 residues.